This entry lists 10 T cell receptor beta chains sequenced from one sample in a study of T cells in Graves' hyperthyroidism and ophthalmopathy. Amplification of TCR beta CDR3 regions was performed using RNA transcripts as template. Initially, a first-round RT-PCR of the TCR CDR3 employed the HTBI primer set. TCRdb passed the multiplex PCR reads through MiXCR, listing each CDR3 protein once. The sample contains 550,000 to 600,000 distinct CDR3 sequences, more than 45% of which appear only once. The sample taken for sequencing was peripheral blood or thyroid tissue (not recorded which). These receptors originate from an adult woman with Graves' disease, either hyperthyroidism or ophthalmopathy (not recorded which).

This clonotype was seen a few times. The chain links TRBV29-1 to TRBJ1-1; D gene ambiguous. Trimming cost V 7 bases and J 5 bases, with 17 bases left between them. Germline V gene sequence: CDR1 SQVTM, CDR2 ANQGSEA. The length of the CDR3 is 13 residues. CDR3 protein: CSARTPTGTEAFF. The CDR3 region has the DNA TGCAGCGCTAGGACTCCCACGGGGACTGAAGCTTTCTTT.

The chain recombines TRBV7-3 with TRBJ2-2, with TRBD2 identical over 7 bases. Germline values: CDR1 SGHTA, CDR2 FQGTGA. The CDR3 loop spans 13 amino acids. Trimming at V came to 5 bases and at J to 8 bases, leaving 5 bases not matched to a gene. In nucleotides, the CDR3 is TGTGCCAGCAGCCGGACTAGGGTGGGGGAGCTGTTTTTT. Protein sequence: CASSRTRVGELFF.

V and J are TRBV15 and TRBJ1-5; D unclear. Germline CDR1 is LNHNV and CDR2 is YYDKDF (reference sequence). V lost 3 bases and J lost 2, with 11 bases in between. The CDR3 has 15 residues. This chain's CDR3 is CATSSSSPGNQPQHF. CDR3 DNA: TGTGCCACCAGCAGCTCAAGCCCGGGCAATCAGCCCCAGCATTTT.

This clonotype was seen repeatedly, ten times or more. CDR3 residues: CSARPAGAGYGYTF. The CDR3 nucleotides read TGCAGTGCTAGACCGGCGGGAGCAGGATATGGCTACACCTTC. The V gene is TRBV20-1, the J gene TRBJ1-2; unclear D gene. The CDR3 has 14 residues. Trimming removed 2 bases at V and 5 bases at J, with 15 bases between. CDR1 and CDR2 (germline): DFQATT, SNEGSKA (reference sequence).

This clonotype was seen repeatedly, ten times or more. This CDR3 reads CASSTPRDRSNYGYTF. In nucleotides, the CDR3 is TGTGCCAGTAGTACCCCCCGGGACCGGTCCAACTATGGCTACACCTTC. The chain links TRBV19 to TRBJ1-2; D is possibly TRBD1 (5 bases). The CDR3 spans 16 residues. The V end lost 4 bases, the J end lost 2 bases, and 17 bases lay between the germline ends. Germline V lookup: CDR1 LNHDA, CDR2 SQIVND (reference sequence).

This clonotype was observed a single time. The chain uses TRBV7-9 and TRBJ2-7; D remains ambiguous. V was clipped by 6 bases and J by 9 bases, with 18 bases between them. The germline CDR1 and CDR2 sequences are SEHNR and FQNEAQ (reference sequence). The CDR3 consists of 13 residues. CDR3 loop: CASRPNQYVVQYF. The CDR3 region has the DNA TGTGCCAGCAGGCCTAATCAGTACGTCGTGCAGTACTTC.

This clonotype occurred many times. This rearrangement joins TRBV5-1 to TRBJ1-1; D remains unclear. Germline V gives CDR1 SGHRS, CDR2 YFSETQ. V lost 2 bases and J lost 1, with 9 bases in between. The CDR3 extends over 14 amino acids. For the CDR3, the DNA is TGCGCCAGCAGCTTAAGTCCCCCGAACACTGAAGCTTTCTTT. Translating it yields CASSLSPPNTEAFF.

The chain links TRBV5-1 to TRBJ2-2; D might be TRBD2 (5 bases). V lost 4 bases and J 3 bases, leaving 16 bases between the germline ends. The CDR3 is 16 amino acids. Germline lookup yields CDR1 SGHRS and CDR2 YFSETQ. The CDR3 spells CASSRIYVGDTGELFF. The CDR3 bases are TGCGCCAGCAGCCGGATTTACGTGGGAGACACCGGGGAGCTGTTTTTT.

This sequence joins TRBV5-1 and TRBJ2-7, with 14 positions matching TRBD2. The CDR3 totals 13 residues. The V segment lost 3 bases and the J segment 9 bases; nucleotides outside the gene matches: 2. Per the germline V gene, CDR1 is SGHRS and CDR2 is YFSETQ. In DNA form, the CDR3 reads TGCGCCAGCAGCTCTGGACTAGCGGGGGGGCAGTACTTC. Encoded protein: CASSSGLAGGQYF.

In its sample, this clonotype was seen many times. The V and J genes are TRBV5-1 and TRBJ2-7, with D possibly TRBD1 on 5 matching bases. The germline V gene encodes CDR1 SGHRS and CDR2 YFSETQ. Trimming took 4 bases from V and 2 from J, leaving 16 bases between them. The CDR3 spans 15 residues. The CDR3 nucleotides read TGCGCCAGCAGCAGCCGCCCCAGGGTAACCTACGAGCAGTACTTC. Its translation: CASSSRPRVTYEQYF.